This TCR beta chain was recorded in a study of metastatic and nonmetastatic thyroid tumors. For the study at large: For malignant and benign thyroid patients, tumor or nodule tissue and blood were the sources whose repertoires were compared.

Study observations and caveats: It was reportedly found that TCR beta diversity was significantly higher in malignant thyroid tumors than in benign nodules, a difference seen in both blood and tumor samples.

How the authors handled the data: To classify distant metastasis in papillary thyroid cancer, a model was built from CDR3 differences across clinicopathological groups. TCRdb re-processed the PCR reads through MiXCR. The V and J calls reflect TCRdb's pipeline rather than the authors' work. The sample lists tens of thousands of clones, about 15% seen once, with approximately 5% in the top ten. Remarks on this clone: Its target is unknown. The junction departs from the called germline gene at one end, perhaps through a read error.

The CDR3 totals 15 residues. Germline values: CDR1 SGHTA, CDR2 FQGNSA. Prior to thyroid surgery, none of the patients had received any treatment. The sequence was obtained from a female donor with papillary thyroid cancer or a benign thyroid nodule (not recorded which). Some clones in this sample may be carry-over from other donors' samples. Sequences were obtained from blood. This sequence joins TRBV7-2 and TRBJ2-7; TRBD2 is a possible D gene (6 bases). This CDR3 is CAGSFASRGSYEQYF. For the CDR3, the DNA is TGTGCCGGCAGCTTCGCTAGCCGGGGGAGTTACGAGCAGTACTTC.